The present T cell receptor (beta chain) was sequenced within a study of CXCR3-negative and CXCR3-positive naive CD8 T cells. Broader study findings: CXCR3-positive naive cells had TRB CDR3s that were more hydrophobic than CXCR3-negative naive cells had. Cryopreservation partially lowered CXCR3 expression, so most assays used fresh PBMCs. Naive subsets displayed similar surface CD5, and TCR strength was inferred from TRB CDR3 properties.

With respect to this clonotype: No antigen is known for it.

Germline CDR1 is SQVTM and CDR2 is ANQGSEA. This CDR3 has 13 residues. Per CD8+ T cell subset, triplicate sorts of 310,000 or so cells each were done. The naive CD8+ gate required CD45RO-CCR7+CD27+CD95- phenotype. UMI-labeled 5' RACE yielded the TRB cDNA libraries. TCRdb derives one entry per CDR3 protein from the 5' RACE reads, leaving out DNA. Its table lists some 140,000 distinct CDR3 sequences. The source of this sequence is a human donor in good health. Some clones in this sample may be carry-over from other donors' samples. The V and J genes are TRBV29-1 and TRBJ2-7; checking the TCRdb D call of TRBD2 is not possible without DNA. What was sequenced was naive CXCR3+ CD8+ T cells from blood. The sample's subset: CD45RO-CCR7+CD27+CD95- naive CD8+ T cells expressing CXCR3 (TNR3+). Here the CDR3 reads CSFLSGRSLEQYF.